These 28 T cell receptor beta chains were all obtained from the same sample, sequenced in a study of T cells in Graves' hyperthyroidism and ophthalmopathy. Template material for amplifying TCR beta CDR3 regions consisted of RNA transcripts. In the first-round RT-PCR of the TCR CDR3, the HTBI primer set was used. TCRdb passed the multiplex PCR reads through MiXCR, listing each CDR3 protein once. The data show around 400,000 distinct CDR3 sequences, roughly 15% seen once. The sample consisted of blood. The receptors come from a woman aged 60 to 75 with Graves' ophthalmopathy.

Ten or more counts support this clonotype. The J gene is TRBJ1-2, the V gene TRBV4-2; 9 nucleotides match TRBD1. The CDR3 totals 15 residues. CDR1 and CDR2 (germline): LGHNA, YNFKEQ. The V segment lost 1 base and the J segment 7 bases; nucleotides outside the gene matches: 7. In DNA, the CDR3 is TGTGCCAGCAGCCAAGCCGTGGGACAGGGCTTTGGCTACACCTTC. Protein sequence: CASSQAVGQGFGYTF.

V usage is TRBV5-4 and J usage is TRBJ2-2; D is unclear. Germline assignment: CDR1 SGHNT and CDR2 YYREEE (reference sequence). The CDR3 totals 16 residues. V was pared by 0 bases and J by 3 bases, with 12 bases between. CDR3 sequence: CASSLGVGFDTGELFF. As DNA, the CDR3 is TGTGCCAGCAGCTTGGGAGTAGGGTTCGACACCGGGGAGCTGTTTTTT.

This clonotype was observed many times. CDR3 nucleotide sequence: TGTGCCAGCAGTGAAGATGCTAGCGGGATAAGGCAAGAGACCCAGTACTTC. This codes for CASSEDASGIRQETQYF. The V gene is TRBV2, the J gene TRBJ2-5; 9 nucleotides match TRBD2. Unmatched junction bases numbered 8, after V lost 1 base and J lost 2 bases. The length of the CDR3 is 17 residues. CDR1 is SNHLY, CDR2 FYNNEI, per germline.

This clonotype was counted many times. The rearrangement joins TRBV19 to TRBJ1-2; a possible D gene is TRBD1 (5 bases). Trimming left V 6 bases short and J 4 bases short, with 15 bases between. The CDR3 is 14 residues long. Germline V lookup: CDR1 LNHDA, CDR2 SQIVND (reference sequence). The CDR3 region is CASRPSTDSYGYTF. CDR3 coding DNA: TGTGCCAGTAGGCCCTCGACAGACTCCTATGGCTACACCTTC. Supplemented by reference TRBV19 and TRBJ1-2, the full variable domain reads DGGITQSPKYLFRKEGQNVTLSCEQNLNHDAMYWYRQDPGQGLRLIYYSQIVNDFQKGDIAEGYSVSREKKESFPLTVTSAQKNPTAFYLCASRPSTDSYGYTFGSGTRLTVV.

This clonotype was recorded many times. The chain uses TRBV12-3 or TRBV12-4 and TRBJ2-2, with D tentatively TRBD1 (6 bases). Deletions cut 6 bases from V and 5 bases from J, with 10 bases between. The CDR3 consists of 13 residues. CDR3 bases: TGTGCCAGCAGGGACAGAAGGACCGGGGAGCTGTTTTTT. Translated, it gives CASRDRRTGELFF.

A few counts support this clonotype. The chain is built from TRBV6-5 and TRBJ2-1; D possibly corresponds to TRBD2 (6 bases). The germline gives CDR1 MNHEY, CDR2 SVGAGI. The germline V and J ends were trimmed by 2 bases and 0 bases, with 11 bases remaining between them. The CDR3 spans 16 residues. The CDR3 region has the DNA TGTGCCAGCAGTTACGTGGGACTCAGCTCCTACAATGAGCAGTTCTTC. It is translated as CASSYVGLSSYNEQFF.

This clonotype appeared a few times. This chain links TRBV7-2 with TRBJ2-1, with D uncertain. Germline values: CDR1 SGHTA, CDR2 FQGNSA. The CDR3 spans 13 residues. The ends were cut back, 5 bases at V and 4 bases at J, with 9 bases in the middle. This CDR3 is CASSAYLYNEQFF. For the CDR3, the DNA is TGTGCCAGCAGCGCGTACCTTTACAATGAGCAGTTCTTC.

The chain recombines TRBV6-1 with TRBJ2-7, with TRBD1 matching over 8 bases. V lost 8 bases, J lost 4 bases, and 4 bases stayed unmatched. CDR3 length: 12 residues. Germline loops: CDR1 MNHNS, CDR2 SASEGT. For the CDR3, the DNA is TGTGCCAGCGGGACAGGTCCGTACGAGCAGTACTTC. As protein: CASGTGPYEQYF.

This clonotype was seen a handful of times. This chain links TRBV29-1 with TRBJ2-5, with a tentative D call TRBD1 (5 bases). The V and J ends lost 6 bases and 2 bases respectively, with 13 bases between them. CDR1 is SQVTM, CDR2 ANQGSEA, per germline. This CDR3 is 13 amino acids long. CDR3 bases: TGCAGCGTGGACGGCAGGGAACAAGAGACCCAGTACTTC. Translating it yields CSVDGREQETQYF.

The chain employs TRBV11-2 and TRBJ2-3; tentative D call: TRBD2 (6 bases). This CDR3 spans 16 amino acids. The germline V gene has CDR1 SGHAT and CDR2 FQNNGV. The ends were cut back, 1 base at V and 4 bases at J, with 15 bases in the middle. CDR3 nucleotide sequence: TGTGCCAGCAGCTTAGCGGGGACTCCGGTCCCAGATACGCAGTATTTT. This encodes CASSLAGTPVPDTQYF.

As to this clonotype: This may be a read error: a much more frequent sequence differs by one nucleotide. This chain connects TRBV24-1 to TRBJ2-1; 7 bases agree with TRBD2. Looked up from germline, CDR1 is KGHDR and CDR2 is SFDVKD. CDR3 size: 13 residues. The CDR3, as DNA: TGTGCCACCAGTGATCCAGGGAGGGATGAGCAGTCCTTC. Translated: CATSDPGRDEQSF.

This clonotype was detected a few times. Here the CDR3 DNA reads TGTGCCAGCTCACCACCTAGCGGGAGGTCGACAGATACGCAGTATTTT. Its translation: CASSPPSGRSTDTQYF. The rearrangement links TRBV18 to TRBJ2-3; 10 bases map to TRBD2. The V gene end was trimmed by 0 bases and the J gene end by 3 bases; junction bases not matched to a gene: 3. CDR1 is KGHSH and CDR2 is LQKENI in the germline V gene. This CDR3 region has 16 residues.

A few counts support this clonotype. The chain links TRBV3-1 to TRBJ2-2; D may be TRBD1 (6 bases). CDR1 is LGHDT, CDR2 YNNKEL, per germline (reference sequence). The CDR3 spans 12 residues. Trimming shortened V by 7 bases and J by 6 bases, and 9 bases separated the two germline ends. CDR3 DNA: TGTGCCAGCACCAGGGGCTCCGGGGAGCTGTTTTTT. Encoded protein: CASTRGSGELFF.

This clonotype appeared a few times. V is TRBV28 and J is TRBJ2-5; TRBD1 or TRBD2 may be the D gene (5 bases each). Germline CDR1 reads MDHEN; CDR2 reads SYDVKM. This CDR3 spans 12 amino acids. V lost 7 bases and J 3 bases, leaving 9 bases between the germline ends. The DNA of the CDR3 is TGTGCCAGCAAGTGGGGGAAAGAGACCCAGTACTTC. It translates to CASKWGKETQYF. The full variable domain, completed using reference TRBV28 and TRBJ2-5, is DVKVTQSSRYLVKRTGEKVFLECVQDMDHENMFWYRQDPGLGLRLIYFSYDVKMKEKGDIPEGYSVSREKKERFSLILESASTNQTSMYLCASKWGKETQYFGPGTRLLVL.

The V and J genes are TRBV3-1 and TRBJ2-2; D not certain. There are 14 residues in the CDR3. Germline V CDR1 and CDR2: LGHDT, YNNKEL (reference sequence). V dropped 1 base and J dropped 5 bases, with 8 bases sitting between them. The CDR3 DNA sequence: TGTGCCAGCAGCCAAGGGGCGGTAACCGGGGAGCTGTTTTTT. Protein product: CASSQGAVTGELFF. Supplemented by reference TRBV3-1 and TRBJ2-2, the full variable domain reads DTAVSQTPKYLVTQMGNDKSIKCEQNLGHDTMYWYKQDSKKFLKIMFSYNNKELIINETVPNRFSPKSPDKAHLNLHINSLELGDSAVYFCASSQGAVTGELFFGEGSRLTVL.

This clonotype appeared many times. J is TRBJ2-1 and V is TRBV20-1; 9 nucleotides agree with TRBD2. Germline V CDR1 and CDR2: DFQATT, SNEGSKA (reference sequence). Germline trimming cut 5 bases from V and 8 bases from J; bases unmatched to any gene: 10. The CDR3 runs 14 residues. This CDR3 reads CSAGPGLAHDEQFF. The CDR3 DNA is TGCAGTGCTGGACCGGGACTAGCTCACGATGAGCAGTTCTTC.

This clonotype occurred many times. This chain uses TRBV3-1 with TRBJ1-5; no reliable D call. Germline V gives CDR1 LGHDT, CDR2 YNNKEL (reference sequence). CDR3 length: 13 amino acids. V lost 1 base and J 0 bases, leaving 1 base between the germline ends. For the CDR3, the DNA is TGTGCCAGCAGCCAAGCTAGCAATCAGCCCCAGCATTTT. Translation gives CASSQASNQPQHF.

The table lists this clonotype with a few counts. The chain combines TRBV4-1 with TRBJ2-3; 9 nucleotides match TRBD2. Germline CDR1 and CDR2: MGHRA and YSYEKL. J lost 4 bases, V lost 4 bases, and 9 bases had no gene match. This CDR3 is built from 16 residues. The CDR3 spells CASSPVPGLASDTQYF. The CDR3 coding sequence is TGCGCCAGCAGCCCGGTACCGGGACTAGCCTCAGATACGCAGTATTTT.

This clonotype was counted ten times or more. CDR3 residues: CASSVAGQHSDEQFF. The CDR3 DNA reads TGTGCCAGCAGCGTAGCAGGCCAACACAGCGATGAGCAGTTCTTC. The chain uses TRBV9 and TRBJ2-1; D is undetermined. Germline-derived CDR1 and CDR2 are SGDLS and YYNGEE. The CDR3 is 15 residues long. Between the trimmed V and J ends, which lost 0 bases and 8 bases, there was a span of 15 bases.

The rearrangement links TRBV28 to TRBJ1-4, with D unclear. Germline loops: CDR1 MDHEN, CDR2 SYDVKM. The CDR3 length is 11 residues. The V end lost 8 bases, the J end lost 11 bases, and 12 bases lay between the germline ends. The CDR3 here is CASGLPRKLFF. Here the CDR3 DNA reads TGTGCCAGCGGATTACCCAGGAAACTGTTTTTT.

The J gene is TRBJ2-1, the V gene TRBV13, with 8 nucleotides matching TRBD1. This CDR3 is 14 amino acids long. After removal of 7 bases from V and 5 bases from J, the junction contained 7 bases not matched to a gene. Germline V gives CDR1 PRHDT, CDR2 FYEKMQ (reference sequence). This chain's CDR3 is CASNLGQANNEQFF. Here the CDR3 DNA reads TGTGCCAGCAACTTGGGACAGGCCAACAATGAGCAGTTCTTC.

This clonotype was counted between two and nine times. The CDR3 is CASSIGPGRQGYEQYF. The CDR3 region has the DNA TGTGCCAGTAGTATAGGACCGGGGCGCCAGGGTTACGAGCAGTACTTC. This chain links TRBV19 with TRBJ2-7; D may match TRBD1 or TRBD2 (5 bases each). CDR3 size: 16 residues. The germline gives CDR1 LNHDA, CDR2 SQIVND (reference sequence). V dropped 1 base and J dropped 4 bases, with 17 bases sitting between them.

In its sample, this clonotype was seen many times. This sequence joins TRBV3-1 and TRBJ2-2, with D unresolved. The ends were cut back, 1 base at V and 4 bases at J, with 4 bases in the middle. The germline gives CDR1 LGHDT, CDR2 YNNKEL (reference sequence). This CDR3 is built from 13 residues. In DNA, the CDR3 is TGTGCCAGCAGCCAAGTGGGCACCGGGGAGCTGTTTTTT. It is translated as CASSQVGTGELFF.

This clonotype was seen at least ten times. The V call is TRBV5-1, the J call TRBJ2-3; 7 bases align to TRBD2. The V gene's germline CDR1 is SGHRS and CDR2 YFSETQ. The V gene end was trimmed by 0 bases and the J gene end by 4 bases; junction bases not matched to a gene: 2. This CDR3 contains 14 residues. In DNA form, the CDR3 reads TGCGCCAGCAGCTTGGAAGCGGGATCAGATACGCAGTATTTT. It translates to CASSLEAGSDTQYF.

J is TRBJ1-4 and V is TRBV10-3; D remains ambiguous. This CDR3 has 12 residues. Per the germline V gene, CDR1 is ENHRY and CDR2 is SYGVKD. V lost 3 bases to trimming and J lost 8 bases, with 7 bases between them. The DNA for the CDR3 is TGTGCCATCAGTGACCGCGCCGAAAAACTGTTTTTT. It encodes CAISDRAEKLFF.

Remarks on this clonotype: This is likely a read error, given that the CDR3 carries no conserved phenylalanine or tryptophan at its end. The rearrangement uses TRBV24-1 and TRBJ2-2; 12 nucleotides agree with TRBD1. Looked up from germline, CDR1 is KGHDR and CDR2 is SFDVKD. The V segment lost 3 bases and the J segment 4 bases; nucleotides outside the gene matches: 8. The CDR3 has 18 residues. This chain's CDR3 is CATSDPTGTGGITGELFS. The CDR3 coding sequence is TGTGCCACCAGTGATCCCACAGGGACAGGGGGCATCACCGGGGAGCTGTTTTCT.

This chain connects TRBV6-1 to TRBJ2-2; D is ambiguous. The V end was cut by 3 bases, the J end by 6 bases, with 11 bases between. The CDR3 loop spans 14 amino acids. Germline V gene data show CDR1 as MNHNS and CDR2 as SASEGT. This CDR3 reads CASSEGTHSGELFF. In DNA, the CDR3 is TGTGCCAGCAGTGAGGGCACCCACTCCGGGGAGCTGTTTTTT.

The table lists this clonotype with many counts. This chain uses TRBV20-1 with TRBJ2-7; 7 bases line up with TRBD1. This CDR3 is built from 13 residues. The germline gives CDR1 DFQATT, CDR2 SNEGSKA (reference sequence). V dropped 6 bases and J dropped 7; count of bases not matched to a gene: 12. CDR3 bases: TGCAGTGCGTCCCCACAGGGGACCTTTGAGCAGTACTTC. This codes for CSASPQGTFEQYF.